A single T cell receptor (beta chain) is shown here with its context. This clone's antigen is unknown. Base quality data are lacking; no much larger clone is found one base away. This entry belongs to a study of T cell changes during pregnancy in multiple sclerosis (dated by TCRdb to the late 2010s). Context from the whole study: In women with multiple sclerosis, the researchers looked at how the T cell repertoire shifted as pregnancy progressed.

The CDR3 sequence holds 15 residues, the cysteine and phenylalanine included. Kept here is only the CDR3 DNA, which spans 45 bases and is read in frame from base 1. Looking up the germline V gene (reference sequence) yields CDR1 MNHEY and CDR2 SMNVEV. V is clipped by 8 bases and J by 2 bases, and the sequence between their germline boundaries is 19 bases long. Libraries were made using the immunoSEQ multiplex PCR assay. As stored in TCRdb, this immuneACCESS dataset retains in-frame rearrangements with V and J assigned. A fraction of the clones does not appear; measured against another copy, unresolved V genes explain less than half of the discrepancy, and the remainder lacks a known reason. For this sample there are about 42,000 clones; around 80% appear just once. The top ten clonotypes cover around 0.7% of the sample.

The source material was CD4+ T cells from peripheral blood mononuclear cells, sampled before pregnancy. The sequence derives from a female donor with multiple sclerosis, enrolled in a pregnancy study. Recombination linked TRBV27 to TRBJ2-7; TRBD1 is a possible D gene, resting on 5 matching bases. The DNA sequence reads TGTGCCAGCCGTGGACCGACAGCAAGTCCCTACGAGCAGTACTTC. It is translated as CASRGPTASPYEQYF.